This TCR beta chain was observed in a study of technical replicates of blood from several donors. Sequencing was performed with immunoSEQ multiplex PCR; in TCRdb, only in-frame clones are kept and a portion is missing. The sample gives tens of thousands of clones, roughly 93% of which show up once; less than 0.3% is in the top ten. V was clipped by 5 bases and J by 2 bases; unmatched bases: 8. The CDR3 runs to 16 residues. Germline-derived CDR1 and CDR2 are MRHNA and SNTAGT. Input material: T cells isolated from PBMCs. The gene calls are TRBV6-4 and TRBJ2-1, with 8 nucleotides matching TRBD2. The receptor was derived from a human donor in good health. The CDR3 spells CASSPLAGGTYNEQFF. CDR3 DNA sequence: TGTGCCAGCAGTCCCCTAGCGGGTGGTACCTACAATGAGCAGTTCTTC.